The table lists the clone carrying this T cell receptor (beta chain) with many counts. The CDR3 totals 18 residues. Losses at the gene ends were 4 bases for V and 2 bases for J; bases not matched to a gene: 9. Germline CDR1 reads WNHNN; CDR2 reads SYGVQD (reference sequence). TCR beta VDJ combinations and CDR3 sequences were profiled from genomic DNA. TCRdb itself ran the reads through MiXCR, one entry per CDR3 protein. The sample includes about 150,000 distinct CDR3 sequences, less than 50% of them seen just once. Selection for sequencing was limited to patients who had shown CD8+CD57+ cell expansion by flow cytometry. The data were taken from a study of CD8+CD57+ T cells in acquired aplastic anemia.

The sequencing sample was made of sorted CD4+, CD8+, or CD8+CD57+ T cells (not recorded which) from PBMCs. The TCR originated in a human donor with aplastic anemia. The chain combines TRBV10-1 with TRBJ2-1, with 12 nucleotides matching TRBD2. This CDR3 is CASSGTSGVSVAYNEQFF. CDR3 coding DNA: TGCGCCAGCAGTGGGACTAGCGGGGTTAGCGTGGCCTACAATGAGCAGTTCTTC.